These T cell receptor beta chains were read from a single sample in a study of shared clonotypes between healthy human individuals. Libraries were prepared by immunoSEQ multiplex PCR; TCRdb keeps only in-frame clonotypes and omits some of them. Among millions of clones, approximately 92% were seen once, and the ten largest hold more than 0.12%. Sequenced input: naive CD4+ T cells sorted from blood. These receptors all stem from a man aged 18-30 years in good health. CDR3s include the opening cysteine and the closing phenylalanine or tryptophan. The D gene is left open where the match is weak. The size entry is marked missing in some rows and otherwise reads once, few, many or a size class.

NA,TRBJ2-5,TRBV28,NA,TGTGCCAGCAGTACCCGGGACCTGGGGCAAGAGACCCAGTACTTC,CASSTRDLGQETQYF
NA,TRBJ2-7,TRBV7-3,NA,TGTGCCAGCAGCCTTTCCTTCGACGGCTACGAGCAGTACTTC,CASSLSFDGYEQYF
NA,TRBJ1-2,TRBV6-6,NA,TGTGCCAGCGCCCCCCCGGGGGAAGACTATGGCTACACCTTC,CASAPPGEDYGYTF
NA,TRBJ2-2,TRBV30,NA,TGTGCCTGGAGTAGAGCGACGCCGAACACCGGGGAGCTGTTTTTT,CAWSRATPNTGELFF
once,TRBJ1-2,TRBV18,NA,TGTGCCAGCTCACCCGGACTGACGGGCGGCTACACCTTC,CASSPGLTGGYTF
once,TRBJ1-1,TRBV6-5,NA,TGTGCCAGCAGTCAATACGGGTTCATGAACACTGAAGCTTTCTTT,CASSQYGFMNTEAFF
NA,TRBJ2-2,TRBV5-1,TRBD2,TGCGCCAGCAGCTTGGAGCGGGGGGCAAAGGGAGACACCGGGGAGCTGTTTTTT,CASSLERGAKGDTGELFF
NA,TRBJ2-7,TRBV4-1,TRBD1,TGCGCCAGCAGCCAAGCCCCGGGACAGGTCATAGGGTGGCAGTACTTC,CASSQAPGQVIGWQYF
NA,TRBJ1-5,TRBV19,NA,TGTGCCAGTAGTATATATCGGAGGGATCAGCCCCAGCATTTT,CASSIYRRDQPQHF
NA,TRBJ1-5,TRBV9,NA,TGTGCCAGCAGCGACGGTTTAGGCAATCAGCCCCAGCATTTT,CASSDGLGNQPQHF
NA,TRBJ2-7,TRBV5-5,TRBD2,TGTGCCAGCAGCATGATAGCGGGAGGGTCCTACGAGCAGTACTTC,CASSMIAGGSYEQYF
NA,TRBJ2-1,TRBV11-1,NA,TGTGCCAGCAGCCCCGACCCGGGCGGGGAGCAGTTCTTC,CASSPDPGGEQFF
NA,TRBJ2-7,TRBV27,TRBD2,TGTGCCAGCAGTCCTCCACGGCTAGCGGGGGGCGGGCAGTACTTC,CASSPPRLAGGGQYF
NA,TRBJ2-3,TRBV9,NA,TGTGCCAGCAGCGTAGCTTTGCTAGAGACGCAGTATTTT,CASSVALLETQYF
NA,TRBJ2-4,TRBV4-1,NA,TGCGCCAGCAGCCAAGATATCCAGACCCTCGATTTGCAGTACTTC,CASSQDIQTLDLQYF
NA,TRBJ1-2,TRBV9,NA,TGTGCCAGCAGCGTTCGGCAGGGTACGTCCTATGGCTACACCTTC,CASSVRQGTSYGYTF
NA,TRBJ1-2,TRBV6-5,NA,TGTGCCAGCAGTTACTCACCAGGGTTCTATGGCTACACCTTC,CASSYSPGFYGYTF
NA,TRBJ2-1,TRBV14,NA,TGTGCCAGCAGCCAAGTTCGGGGGACCTACAATGAGCAGTTCTTC,CASSQVRGTYNEQFF
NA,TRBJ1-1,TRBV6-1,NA,TGTGCCAGCAGTGTCCCAGGATCCACTGAAGCTTTCTTT,CASSVPGSTEAFF
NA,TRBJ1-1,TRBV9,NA,TGTGCCAGCAGTTCAGGGTTTTCGAACACTGAAGCTTTCTTT,CASSSGFSNTEAFF
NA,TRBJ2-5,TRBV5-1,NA,TGCGCCAGCAGCTTGGCGGCGGTGCTCGAAGAGACCCAGTACTTC,CASSLAAVLEETQYF
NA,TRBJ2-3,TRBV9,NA,TGTGCCAGCAGCGTAGATATAGGCGTTACAGATACGCAGTATTTT,CASSVDIGVTDTQYF
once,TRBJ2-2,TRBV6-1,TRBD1,TGTGCCAGCAACCTACAGGGGGCGGGCACCGGGGAGCTGTTTTTT,CASNLQGAGTGELFF
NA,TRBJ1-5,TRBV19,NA,TGTGCCAGTAGTTTTACGGATAATCAGCCCCAGCATTTT,CASSFTDNQPQHF
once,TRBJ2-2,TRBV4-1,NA,TGCGCCAGCAGCCAAGAAGAGGGTACAGGGAACACCGGGGAGCTGTTTTTT,CASSQEEGTGNTGELFF
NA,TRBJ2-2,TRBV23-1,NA,TGCGCCAGCAGTCAATCGGTATGTGTTTACGGGGAGCTGTTTTTT,CASSQSVCVYGELFF
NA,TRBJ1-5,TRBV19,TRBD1,TGTGCCAGTAGTCTGGGACAGGGGGAGTCAGCCCAGCATTTT,CASSLGQGESAQHF
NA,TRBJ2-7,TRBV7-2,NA,TGTGCCAGCAGACCTTTGAGCGGGCCTCCCCCCTACGAGCAGTACTTC,CASRPLSGPPPYEQYF
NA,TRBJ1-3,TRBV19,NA,TGTGCCAGTAATACCCCTGGCAGAGCCTCTGGAAACACCATATATTTT,CASNTPGRASGNTIYF
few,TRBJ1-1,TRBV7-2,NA,TGTGCCAGCAGGATCAAGAACACTGAAGCTTTCTTT,CASRIKNTEAFF
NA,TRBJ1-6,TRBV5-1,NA,TGCGCCAGCAGCCCAGGGCCGGGCGGCTATAATTCACCCCTCCACTTT,CASSPGPGGYNSPLHF
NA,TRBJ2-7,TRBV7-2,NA,TGTGCCAGCAGCTTAGAAGGGAGGCTCGAGCAGTACTTC,CASSLEGRLEQYF
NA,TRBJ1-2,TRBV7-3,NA,TGTGCCAGCAGCCAGACCGGGGGCGGTGGCTATGGCTACACCTTC,CASSQTGGGGYGYTF
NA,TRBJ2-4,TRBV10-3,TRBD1,TGTGCCATCAGTGTTGCACAGGGGGCGGACTCCAAAAACATTCAGTACTTC,CAISVAQGADSKNIQYF
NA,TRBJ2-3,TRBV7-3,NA,TGTGCCAGCAGCCGGGCCGGGCCCCCAGATACGCAGTATTTT,CASSRAGPPDTQYF
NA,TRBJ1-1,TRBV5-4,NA,TGTGCCAGCAGCCTAGGACGACTAAGGGCTCTGAACACTGAAGCTTTCTTT,CASSLGRLRALNTEAFF
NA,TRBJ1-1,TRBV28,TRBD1,TGTGCCAGCGGGGATCTAAAGACAGGGCAGGACACTGAAGCTTTCTTT,CASGDLKTGQDTEAFF
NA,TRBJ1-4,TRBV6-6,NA,TGTGCCAGCAGTTACTACAGGGAGAATGAAAAACTGTTTTTT,CASSYYRENEKLFF
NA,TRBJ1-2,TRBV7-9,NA,TGTGCCAGCAGCCCTCAGATCAACTTCTATGGCTACACCTTC,CASSPQINFYGYTF
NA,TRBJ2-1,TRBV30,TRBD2,TGTGCCTGGAAGGTAGCGGGGGGGCCTTACAATGAGCAGTTCTTC,CAWKVAGGPYNEQFF
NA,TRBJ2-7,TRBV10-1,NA,TGCGCCAGCAGTGACGGGACTTCCTACGAGCAGTACTTC,CASSDGTSYEQYF
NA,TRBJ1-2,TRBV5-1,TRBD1,TGCGCCAGCAGCGCCGACGGACAGGGGATTTCATTCTACACCTTC,CASSADGQGISFYTF
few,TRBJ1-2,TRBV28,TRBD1,TGTGCCAGCAGTCGGGACAGGGAGACTGGCTACACCTTC,CASSRDRETGYTF
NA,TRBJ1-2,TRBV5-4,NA,TGTGCCAGCAGCGCTGCGGGCCTTTCCCATGGCTACACCTTC,CASSAAGLSHGYTF